A single sample is the source of the 23 T cell receptor beta chains below, sequenced in a study of neurological immune-mediated disorders. TCRdb called the 5' RACE reads again in MiXCR, with one record for every CDR3 protein. The sample lists 100,000 to 150,000 distinct CDR3 sequences; 3% to 3.5% were seen once. What was sequenced was PBMCs. The origin of the receptors is a woman in her 30s with multiple sclerosis.

The rearrangement joins TRBV7-9 to TRBJ1-1; D possibly corresponds to TRBD1 (6 bases). Germline-derived CDR1 and CDR2 are SEHNR and FQNEAQ (reference sequence). The V gene lost 11 bases and the J gene lost 7 bases, with 17 bases spanning the gap. The CDR3 consists of 12 residues. CDR3 bases: TGTGCCTGTACAGGGAGGCGGAATGAAGCTTTCTTT. The encoded protein is CACTGRRNEAFF.

This clonotype showed up many times. The chain employs TRBV25-1 and TRBJ2-7; D uncertain. V lost 6 bases and J lost 4, with 7 bases in between. Germline assignment: CDR1 MGHDK and CDR2 SYGVNS. The length of the CDR3 is 11 residues. The DNA for the CDR3 is TGTGCCAGCAGGGAGCTTTACGAGCAGTACTTC. Translating it yields CASRELYEQYF.

This clonotype was recorded many times. This chain links TRBV20-1 with TRBJ2-4; 14 bases are shared with TRBD2. The V and J ends lost 3 bases and 8 bases, in that order; junction bases with no gene match: 9. The CDR3 extends over 16 amino acids. Germline V lookup: CDR1 DFQATT, CDR2 SNEGSKA (reference sequence). The CDR3 region is CSASPRTSGGLDIQYF. As DNA, the CDR3 is TGCAGTGCTAGCCCAAGGACTAGCGGGGGGTTGGACATTCAGTACTTC.

This clonotype was seen many times. The V call is TRBV12-3 or TRBV12-4, the J call TRBJ1-5; no clear D gene. V was shortened by 5 bases and J by 3 bases, with 14 bases between the two germline ends. The CDR3 has 15 residues. CDR3 bases: TGTGCCAGCAGTAGACATAGAGATCTCAATCAGCCCCAGCATTTT. Amino acids: CASSRHRDLNQPQHF.

In its sample, this clonotype was seen many times. The chain combines TRBV20-1 with TRBJ2-7; tentative D call: TRBD1 (6 bases). Germline V gene lookup returns CDR1 DFQATT and CDR2 SNEGSKA (reference sequence). This CDR3 region has 14 residues. V was cut by 3 bases and J by 0 bases, with 12 bases left in between. The CDR3 protein is CSASPRGGSYEQYF. DNA of the CDR3: TGCAGTGCTAGCCCGCGAGGGGGCTCCTACGAGCAGTACTTC.

The sample holds many counts of this clonotype. The genes are TRBV5-1 and TRBJ2-5; D remains ambiguous. Germline lookup yields CDR1 SGHRS and CDR2 YFSETQ. CDR3 length equals 15 residues. V was trimmed by 0 bases and J by 4 bases, leaving 13 bases between them. CDR3 in amino acids: CASSLALIIGETQYF. For the CDR3, the DNA is TGCGCCAGCAGCTTGGCCCTCATTATAGGAGAGACCCAGTACTTC.

This clonotype was recorded many times. The chain carries TRBV29-1 and TRBJ2-1; 8 bases match TRBD2. The CDR3 totals 15 residues. Germline trimming cut 3 bases from V and 9 bases from J; bases unmatched to any gene: 13. CDR1 is SQVTM, CDR2 ANQGSEA, per germline. In DNA form, the CDR3 reads TGCAGCGTTGAGGGGTTGCTGGCGGGGGGAGGTGAGCAGTTCTTC. Translated: CSVEGLLAGGGEQFF.

This clonotype was observed at least ten times. This chain uses TRBV12-3 or TRBV12-4 with TRBJ1-1; D ambiguous. CDR3 size: 12 residues. The V gene lost 10 bases and the J gene lost 4 bases, with 13 bases spanning the gap. CDR3 residues: CATQVLITEAFF. DNA of the CDR3: TGTGCCACCCAGGTGTTGATCACTGAAGCTTTCTTT.

DNA of the CDR3: TGTGCCAGCAGGGAGTGGGGGGGGGACTACAATGAGCAGTTCTTC. It codes for CASREWGGDYNEQFF. The rearrangement uses TRBV27 and TRBJ2-1; 7 positions match TRBD2. Trimming at V came to 6 bases and at J to 3 bases, leaving 8 bases not matched to a gene. The CDR3 is made up of 15 amino acids. CDR1 is MNHEY, CDR2 SMNVEV, per germline (reference sequence).

At least ten counts were recorded for this clonotype. V usage is TRBV20-1 and J usage is TRBJ1-1; D is perhaps TRBD1 (5 bases). The germline V and J ends were trimmed by 7 bases and 6 bases, with 15 bases remaining between them. The CDR3 consists of 12 residues. Looked up from germline, CDR1 is DFQATT and CDR2 is SNEGSKA (reference sequence). Here the CDR3 DNA reads TGCAGTGGGGGGACGAATCTCGCTGAAGCTTTCTTT. It translates to CSGGTNLAEAFF.

In its sample, this clonotype was seen many times. The chain employs TRBV20-1 and TRBJ1-2; 8 nucleotides agree with TRBD1. CDR1 is DFQATT, CDR2 SNEGSKA, per germline (reference sequence). With V trimmed by 3 bases and J by 7 bases, 10 bases remained unmatched. CDR3 size: 14 residues. The CDR3: CSARPGQANFGYTF. CDR3 DNA sequence: TGCAGTGCTAGGCCGGGACAGGCGAATTTTGGCTACACCTTC.

This clonotype was seen at least ten times. The genes are TRBV6-2 or TRBV6-3 and TRBJ2-7, with D possibly TRBD2 on 7 matching bases. Between the trimmed V and J ends, which lost 5 bases and 0 bases, there was a span of 17 bases. Germline V gives CDR1 MNHEY, CDR2 SVGEGT. The CDR3 is 16 residues long. CDR3 sequence (DNA): TGTGCCAGCAGTCCCCTTTTGGCGGGGGCCTCCTACGAGCAGTACTTC. The encoded protein is CASSPLLAGASYEQYF.

In its sample, this clonotype was seen many times. The chain combines TRBV11-3 with TRBJ2-3; 7 nucleotides match TRBD2. The CDR3 has 13 residues. Unmatched junction bases numbered 3, after V lost 5 bases and J lost 4 bases. Germline V CDR1 and CDR2: SGHNT, YENEEA. The CDR3 sequence is CASSGGSADTQYF. The DNA of the CDR3 is TGTGCCAGCAGCGGCGGGAGCGCAGATACGCAGTATTTT. Variable domain in full (rest from reference TRBV11-3 and TRBJ2-3): EAGVVQSPRYKIIEKKQPVAFWCNPISGHNTLYWYLQNLGQGPELLIRYENEEAVDDSQLPKDRFSAERLKGVDSTLKIQPAELGDSAVYLCASSGGSADTQYFGPGTRLTVL.

There are many counts of this clonotype. V is TRBV5-1 and J is TRBJ1-5; possible D gene TRBD1, 6 bases. V lost 0 bases and J lost 2, with 6 bases in between. The CDR3 has 14 residues. Germline loops: CDR1 SGHRS, CDR2 YFSETQ. As DNA, the CDR3 is TGCGCCAGCAGCTTGGGGACAGGCAATCAGCCCCAGCATTTT. This gives the protein CASSLGTGNQPQHF.

This clonotype was detected ten times or more. The CDR3 region is CATSGVRQVRAQHF. The DNA for the CDR3 is TGTGCCACCTCGGGGGTCCGACAGGTCAGGGCCCAGCATTTT. V and J are TRBV10-3 and TRBJ1-5, with a weak D call TRBD1 (6 bases). V gave up 10 bases and J gave up 11 bases, with 24 bases separating them. The germline gives CDR1 ENHRY, CDR2 SYGVKD. There are 14 residues in the CDR3.

This clonotype was seen ten or more times. V gene TRBV5-1 combines with J gene TRBJ1-6; 7 bases agree with TRBD1. V lost 4 bases and J lost 8; bases outside the gene matches: 6. Germline values: CDR1 SGHRS, CDR2 YFSETQ. The CDR3 length is 14 residues. CDR3 sequence: CASSAAGGYSPLHF. As DNA, the CDR3 is TGCGCCAGCAGCGCCGCAGGGGGATATTCACCCCTCCACTTT.

This clonotype was found many times. This chain links TRBV9 with TRBJ2-6; TRBD1 aligns across 10 bases. The CDR3 extends over 18 amino acids. With 1 base clipped from V and 0 bases from J, the junction kept 4 bases outside the gene matches. Germline CDR1 reads SGDLS; CDR2 reads YYNGEE. CDR3 sequence (DNA): TGTGCCAGCAGCGTACCCGGGACAGGGGTCTCTGGGGCCAACGTCCTGACTTTC. Translation: CASSVPGTGVSGANVLTF.

This clonotype has a count of ten or more. The gene calls are TRBV18 and TRBJ2-5; D is unresolved. This CDR3 comprises 13 residues. Germline V gene lookup returns CDR1 KGHSH and CDR2 LQKENI. V lost 3 bases and J 1 base, leaving 6 bases between the germline ends. The CDR3 DNA follows: TGTGCCAGCTCACCTGGAATCCAAGAGACCCAGTACTTC. Translated, it gives CASSPGIQETQYF.

This clonotype was observed many times. The chain uses TRBV3-1 and TRBJ2-1; D remains unclear. V was clipped by 0 bases and J by 9 bases, with 9 bases between them. Germline loops: CDR1 LGHDT, CDR2 YNNKEL (reference sequence). The CDR3 has 13 amino acids. The CDR3 bases are TGTGCCAGCAGCCAAGATCTGGGTAGTGAGCAGTTCTTC. Translating it yields CASSQDLGSEQFF.

This clonotype was counted at least ten times. This chain links TRBV5-1 with TRBJ2-1; 13 nucleotides align to TRBD2. J was trimmed by 5 bases and V by 4 bases; bases with no gene match: 6. This CDR3 contains 16 residues. Per the germline V gene, CDR1 is SGHRS and CDR2 is YFSETQ. CDR3 region: CASSRSGTSGDNEQFF. The CDR3 nucleotides read TGCGCCAGCAGCCGGTCCGGGACTAGCGGGGACAATGAGCAGTTCTTC.

This clonotype came up many times. This chain joins TRBV20-1 and TRBJ2-3, with 8 bases fitting TRBD2. The CDR3 extends over 13 amino acids. The trim removed 8 bases at V and 2 bases at J, leaving 6 bases unmatched. The germline CDR1 and CDR2 sequences are DFQATT and SNEGSKA (reference sequence). CDR3: CSTTSGNTDTQYF. For the CDR3, the DNA is TGCAGTACCACTAGCGGCAACACAGATACGCAGTATTTT.

This clonotype was observed at least ten times. V gene TRBV20-1 combines with J gene TRBJ1-1; tentatively, D is TRBD1 (6 bases). There are 15 residues in the CDR3. The V gene's germline CDR1 is DFQATT and CDR2 SNEGSKA (reference sequence). V was trimmed by 3 bases and J by 5 bases, leaving 19 bases between them. DNA of the CDR3: TGCAGTGCTAGGGCCCGTCAGGGGTACGGAACTGAAGCTTTCTTT. Protein: CSARARQGYGTEAFF.

The CDR3 reads CASSFGLPQETQYF. Written as DNA, the CDR3 is TGCGCCAGCAGCTTCGGTTTGCCCCAAGAGACCCAGTACTTC. This sequence joins TRBV5-1 and TRBJ2-5, with D unclear. The CDR3 contains 14 residues. V lost 2 bases and J 1 base, leaving 9 bases between the germline ends. Germline CDR1 and CDR2: SGHRS and YFSETQ.